The source of this TCR beta chain is a study of blood T cells in healthy people across ages. This clonotype was detected ten times or more. Together with a sample-barcoded 5' primer, a J-beta primer mix was included in a second PCR lasting roughly 6 to 12 cycles. Each TCR beta cDNA got a 12-nucleotide random molecular identifier. Each sample yielded at least 3 million CDR3-containing paired-end reads. TCRdb redid the calling of the 5' RACE reads with MiXCR, one entry per CDR3 protein. The repertoire holds more than 750,000 distinct CDR3 sequences, with about 28% as singletons. Trimming stripped 4 bases from V and 9 bases from J, with 13 bases between. CDR1 is SGHTA, CDR2 FQGNSA, per germline. The CDR3 covers 13 residues. In addition, the sample was reused for a study of T cells of mothers and their children. This second study notes: Related mother and child pairs showed slightly greater overlap (not significant) than unrelated pairs did.

Input material: blood. The chain couples TRBV7-2 to TRBJ2-1; D unclear. This TCR came from a woman aged 40 to 50 in good health. The CDR3 is CASSSPMVGEQFF. For the CDR3, the DNA is TGTGCCAGCAGCTCCCCGATGGTGGGTGAGCAGTTCTTC. Full variable domain (missing parts from reference TRBV7-2 and TRBJ2-1): GAGVSQSPSNKVTEKGKDVELRCDPISGHTALYWYRQSLGQGLEFLIYFQGNSAPDKSGLPSDRFSAERTGGSVSTLTIQRTQQEDSAVYLCASSSPMVGEQFFGPGTRLTVL.